Following are 25 T cell receptor beta chains from one sample sequenced in a study of spatial heterogeneity in lung cancer. Whole-study findings and limits: Mutation counts in tumors were tracked by counts of expanded intratumoral alpha and beta TCRs.

The time point here: sample taken at primary tumor resection. No antigens are known for them. TCRdb ran MiXCR on the 5' RACE reads and lists one entry per CDR3 protein. Of approximately 8,800 distinct CDR3 sequences in the sample, 4.5% were seen once. Specimen: lung tumor tissue, collected at surgery. The receptors come from a female donor with early-stage non-small cell lung cancer.

This clonotype was seen many times. The gene calls are TRBV3-1 and TRBJ2-7, with D unresolved. This CDR3 comprises 15 residues. Germline lookup yields CDR1 LGHDT and CDR2 YNNKEL (reference sequence). V shed 1 base and J shed 7 bases, with 17 bases lying between them. CDR3 coding DNA: TGTGCCAGCAGCCAAGGCCAGGCCTATGGTGGGGAGCAGTACTTC. This gives the protein CASSQGQAYGGEQYF.

There are many counts of this clonotype. The rearrangement joins TRBV7-9 to TRBJ2-3; D is undetermined. The CDR3 runs to 14 residues. V gave up 2 bases and J gave up 3 bases, with 9 bases separating them. Germline CDR1 reads SEHNR; CDR2 reads FQNEAQ (reference sequence). CDR3 sequence (DNA): TGTGCCAGCAGCTTATCGGCCACGACAGATACGCAGTATTTT. Translation: CASSLSATTDTQYF.

This clonotype was counted many times. V is TRBV6-1 and J is TRBJ2-5; 7 nucleotides match TRBD2. With V trimmed by 5 bases and J by 3 bases, 15 bases remained unmatched. From germline, CDR1 is MNHNS and CDR2 SASEGT. The CDR3 contains 17 residues. The CDR3 loop is CASSRHLGREGEETQYF. Written as DNA, the CDR3 is TGTGCCAGCAGTAGACACCTGGGGAGGGAAGGAGAAGAGACCCAGTACTTC.

This clonotype was recorded at least ten times. This chain joins TRBV6-5 and TRBJ2-3; no clear D gene. CDR1 and CDR2 from the germline V gene are MNHEY and SVGAGI. CDR3 length equals 13 residues. The germline V and J ends were trimmed by 6 bases and 3 bases, with 10 bases remaining between them. CDR3 coding DNA: TGTGCCAGCAGGCTCATGGGAACAGATACGCAGTATTTT. Translating gives CASRLMGTDTQYF.

There are many counts of this clonotype. CDR3 sequence reads: CAIRGDDAGETPGEQYF. In nucleotides, the CDR3 is TGTGCCATCAGGGGAGACGACGCGGGGGAAACCCCCGGCGAGCAGTACTTC. The V gene is TRBV10-3, the J gene TRBJ2-7, with 7 bases fitting TRBD2. Germline CDR1 is ENHRY and CDR2 is SYGVKD. V shed 6 bases and J 6 bases; nucleotides not matched to a gene: 20. The CDR3 totals 17 residues.

In this sample, this clonotype is medium-sized (0.01 to 0.1%). The chain combines TRBV12-3 or TRBV12-4 with TRBJ1-1; unclear D gene. The V gene lost 5 bases and the J gene lost 3 bases, with 13 bases spanning the gap. This CDR3 is 14 amino acids long. The CDR3 reads CASSLAGRDTEAFF. CDR3 nucleotides: TGTGCCAGCAGTCTGGCCGGGCGAGACACTGAAGCTTTCTTT.

Judged by abundance, this clonotype is medium-sized. V and J are TRBV5-1 and TRBJ2-3, with TRBD1 matching 8 bases. The CDR3 length is 18 residues. Germline V gene sequence: CDR1 SGHRS, CDR2 YFSETQ. V gave up 4 bases and J gave up 0 bases; unmatched junction bases: 13. The CDR3 spells CASSKTGVFGSSTDTQYF. CDR3 in DNA: TGCGCCAGCAGCAAGACAGGGGTCTTTGGATCTAGCACAGATACGCAGTATTTT.

Sample share makes this clonotype medium-sized. The chain combines TRBV20-1 with TRBJ2-2; D is perhaps TRBD2 (5 bases). Trimming removed 3 bases at V and 3 bases at J, with 14 bases between. This CDR3 is built from 15 residues. The germline gives CDR1 DFQATT, CDR2 SNEGSKA (reference sequence). CDR3 DNA sequence: TGCAGTGCTAGCCCCCTAGCCCTTCACACCGGGGAGCTGTTTTTT. It yields the protein CSASPLALHTGELFF.

This clonotype was observed at least ten times. The J gene is TRBJ1-1, the V gene TRBV20-1; the D gene is possibly TRBD1 (6 bases). The CDR3 sequence is 15 residues long. The germline CDR1 and CDR2 sequences are DFQATT and SNEGSKA (reference sequence). Trimming cost V 1 base and J 3 bases, with 15 bases left between them. CDR3 nucleotides: TGCAGTGCTAGAGCCGTGGGGAGACAGGACACTGAAGCTTTCTTT. Protein product: CSARAVGRQDTEAFF.

This clonotype was observed many times. The chain joins TRBV20-1 to TRBJ1-2; no reliable D call. The germline gives CDR1 DFQATT, CDR2 SNEGSKA (reference sequence). With 3 bases removed from V and 8 bases from J, the gap between germline ends came to 10 bases. The CDR3 has 11 residues. CDR3 DNA sequence: TGCAGTGCTAGTCCCTCGATGGGCTACACCTTC. Amino acid sequence: CSASPSMGYTF.

This clonotype was seen a few times. This chain connects TRBV28 to TRBJ1-2, with no clear D. V shed 5 bases and J shed 8 bases, with 21 bases lying between them. The CDR3 contains 15 residues. Germline V lookup: CDR1 MDHEN, CDR2 SYDVKM. CDR3 loop: CASSVQAPFLGGYTF. The DNA of the CDR3 is TGTGCCAGCAGTGTTCAGGCTCCCTTCCTTGGGGGCTACACCTTC.

This clonotype appeared many times. The genes are TRBV3-1 and TRBJ2-5; the match to TRBD2 covers 8 bases. The CDR3 contains 16 residues. The V gene's germline CDR1 is LGHDT and CDR2 YNNKEL (reference sequence). The trim removed 5 bases at V and 3 bases at J, leaving 11 bases unmatched. In DNA form, the CDR3 reads TGTGCCAGCAGCATGTCACTAGCGGACCCTAAAGAGACCCAGTACTTC. Its protein product is CASSMSLADPKETQYF.

Ten or more counts support this clonotype. The gene calls are TRBV20-1 and TRBJ2-7; TRBD1 is a possible D gene (7 bases). CDR3 size: 16 residues. The V and J ends lost 5 bases and 1 base respectively, with 21 bases between them. CDR1 and CDR2 from the germline V gene are DFQATT and SNEGSKA (reference sequence). This CDR3 is CSAPSLRQGGSYEQYF. The CDR3 DNA reads as TGCAGTGCTCCCTCCCTTAGGCAGGGGGGTTCCTACGAGCAGTACTTC.

In its sample, this clonotype is medium-sized. The chain links TRBV20-1 to TRBJ2-1, with 7 nucleotides matching TRBD2. J was trimmed by 9 bases and V by 4 bases; bases with no gene match: 6. The CDR3 consists of 12 residues. Germline assignment: CDR1 DFQATT and CDR2 SNEGSKA (reference sequence). The CDR3, as DNA: TGCAGTGCTAACGCGGGAGTCGGTGAGCAGTTCTTC. Amino acids: CSANAGVGEQFF.

This clonotype occurred many times. The rearrangement uses TRBV7-2 and TRBJ2-1; TRBD2 aligns across 8 bases. The germline CDR1 and CDR2 sequences are SGHTA and FQGNSA. V shed 5 bases and J 7 bases; nucleotides not matched to a gene: 7. The CDR3 totals 14 residues. CDR3 loop: CASSISGSVNEQFF. The CDR3 DNA reads as TGTGCCAGCAGCATCAGCGGGAGCGTGAATGAGCAGTTCTTC.

This clonotype rates as medium-sized (0.01 to 0.1%). The chain recombines TRBV29-1 with TRBJ2-5, with 8 bases that match TRBD1. Germline V lookup: CDR1 SQVTM, CDR2 ANQGSEA. Unmatched junction bases numbered 7, after V lost 5 bases and J lost 2 bases. The CDR3 is 14 amino acids. CDR3 loop: CSVPLGQGQETQYF. The CDR3 region has the DNA TGCAGCGTTCCCCTTGGACAGGGACAAGAGACCCAGTACTTC.

This clonotype showed up many times. The chain has TRBV10-1 and TRBJ1-2; D is unclear. This CDR3 contains 13 residues. Germline lookup yields CDR1 WNHNN and CDR2 SYGVQD (reference sequence). V shed 2 bases and J shed 4 bases, with 8 bases lying between them. Here the CDR3 DNA reads TGCGCCAGCAGTGAGGCGGGATCCTATGGCTACACCTTC. As protein: CASSEAGSYGYTF.

This clonotype was recorded at least ten times. The V and J genes are TRBV5-6 and TRBJ2-6; no firm D call. With 5 bases removed from V and 6 bases from J, the gap between germline ends came to 12 bases. From germline, CDR1 is SGHDT and CDR2 YYEEEE. The CDR3 extends over 14 amino acids. CDR3 residues: CASSVGPKANVLTF. In DNA form, the CDR3 reads TGTGCCAGCAGTGTGGGCCCTAAGGCCAACGTCCTGACTTTC. Using reference TRBV5-6 and TRBJ2-6 for the parts outside the CDR3, the full variable domain is DAGVTQSPTHLIKTRGQQVTLRCSPKSGHDTVSWYQQALGQGPQFIFQYYEEEERQRGNFPDRFSGHQFPNYSSELNVNALLLGDSALYLCASSVGPKANVLTFGAGSRLTVL.

This clonotype was counted ten times or more. The chain links TRBV20-1 to TRBJ2-7; 7 positions match TRBD2. V was pared by 6 bases and J by 0 bases, with 11 bases of the junction left unmatched. Germline V lookup: CDR1 DFQATT, CDR2 SNEGSKA (reference sequence). CDR3 length equals 15 residues. CDR3 coding DNA: TGCAGTGCCCTTAGCAGCGGGATAATCTCCTACGAGCAGTACTTC. The encoded protein is CSALSSGIISYEQYF.

This sequence joins TRBV3-1 and TRBJ2-2, with a weak D call TRBD1 (5 bases). V lost 1 base and J 7 bases, leaving 7 bases between the germline ends. The CDR3 is made up of 13 amino acids. Germline CDR1 and CDR2: LGHDT and YNNKEL (reference sequence). The CDR3 sequence: CASSQGGVGELFF. CDR3 nucleotide sequence: TGTGCCAGCAGCCAAGGGGGCGTCGGGGAGCTGTTTTTT.

This clonotype was recorded many times. The chain carries TRBV5-4 and TRBJ2-1; D gene unclear. Trimming took 0 bases from V and 8 from J, leaving 6 bases between them. Germline values: CDR1 SGHNT, CDR2 YYREEE (reference sequence). The CDR3 has 12 amino acids. The CDR3 spells CASSLDSHEQFF. In nucleotides, the CDR3 is TGTGCCAGCAGCTTGGACAGCCATGAGCAGTTCTTC.

This clonotype was seen many times. The chain is built from TRBV9 and TRBJ1-2; the match to TRBD1 covers 10 bases. From germline, CDR1 is SGDLS and CDR2 YYNGEE. CDR3 size: 17 residues. With 3 bases clipped from V and 4 bases from J, the junction kept 12 bases outside the gene matches. CDR3: CASSEGQGDTLPYGYTF. For the CDR3, the DNA is TGTGCCAGCAGCGAAGGACAGGGGGATACCCTACCCTATGGCTACACCTTC.

Sample share makes this clonotype medium-sized. This chain connects TRBV10-3 to TRBJ2-7; either TRBD1 or TRBD2 may supply D (5 bases each). This CDR3 contains 13 residues. The V gene's germline CDR1 is ENHRY and CDR2 SYGVKD. V was trimmed by 4 bases and J by 3 bases, leaving 10 bases between them. CDR3 DNA: TGTGCCATCAGTGTCAGGGACCTCTACGAGCAGTACTTC. Translation: CAISVRDLYEQYF.

This clonotype was recorded many times. J is TRBJ2-7 and V is TRBV30; the D gene could be TRBD1 or TRBD2 (6 bases each). Germline V lookup: CDR1 GTSNPN, CDR2 SVGIG (reference sequence). The CDR3 consists of 13 residues. CDR3 DNA: TGTGCTGGGGGGCTGGGGTTCCTTTACGAGCAGTACTTC. Protein sequence: CAGGLGFLYEQYF.

This clonotype showed up many times. This chain connects TRBV7-9 to TRBJ1-1; D is undetermined. Trimming took off 6 bases at V and 2 bases at J, with 13 bases between the two ends. The germline gives CDR1 SEHNR, CDR2 FQNEAQ (reference sequence). This CDR3 spans 14 amino acids. The CDR3 nucleotides read TGTGCCAGCAGGGGAGGACTTCTCAACACTGAAGCTTTCTTT. It yields the protein CASRGGLLNTEAFF.